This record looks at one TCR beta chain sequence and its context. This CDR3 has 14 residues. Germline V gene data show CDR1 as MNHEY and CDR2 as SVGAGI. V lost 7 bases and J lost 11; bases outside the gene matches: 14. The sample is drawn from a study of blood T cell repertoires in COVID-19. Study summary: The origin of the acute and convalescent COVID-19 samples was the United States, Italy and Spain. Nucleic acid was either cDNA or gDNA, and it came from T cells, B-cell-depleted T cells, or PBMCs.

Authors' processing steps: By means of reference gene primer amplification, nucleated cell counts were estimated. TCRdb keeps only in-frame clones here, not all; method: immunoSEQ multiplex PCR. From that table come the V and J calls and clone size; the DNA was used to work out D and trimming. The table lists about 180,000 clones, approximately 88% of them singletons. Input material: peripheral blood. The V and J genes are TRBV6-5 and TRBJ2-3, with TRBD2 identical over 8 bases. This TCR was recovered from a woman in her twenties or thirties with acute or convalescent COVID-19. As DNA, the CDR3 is TGTGCCAGCACCCGGGACCGCGGGGGGTCTGGGCAGTATTTT. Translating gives CASTRDRGGSGQYF.